This T cell receptor (beta chain) was sequenced in a study of T cells in localized non-small cell lung cancer. Study observations and caveats: Detection in adjacent lung was observed for a median roughly 62 of the top 100 tumor clones. Uninvolved adjacent lung had more T cell clonality than any other tissue, topping tumor. Investigators sequenced only a single tumor region, leaving heterogeneity possible. A denser population of T cells in blood accompanied longer overall survival.

The protocol was immunoSEQ multiplex PCR, while the TCRdb copy is restricted to in-frame clones and leaves out a portion. The sample has approximately 89,000 clones, around 80% seen once. A note on this clone: Its antigen is unknown.

Trimming took 5 bases from V and 8 from J, leaving 10 bases between them. Germline V gene data show CDR1 as SGHTA and CDR2 as FQGTGA. The CDR3 runs 12 residues. The receptor was derived from a man aged 40 to 75 with stage II squamous cell lung carcinoma. Specimen: PBMCs, collected before any cancer treatment. This chain uses TRBV7-3 with TRBJ2-1, with D possibly being TRBD1 or TRBD2 (5 bases each). DNA of the CDR3: TGTGCCAGCAGCACGGGGCTAGATGAGCAGTTCTTC. Translated, it gives CASSTGLDEQFF.